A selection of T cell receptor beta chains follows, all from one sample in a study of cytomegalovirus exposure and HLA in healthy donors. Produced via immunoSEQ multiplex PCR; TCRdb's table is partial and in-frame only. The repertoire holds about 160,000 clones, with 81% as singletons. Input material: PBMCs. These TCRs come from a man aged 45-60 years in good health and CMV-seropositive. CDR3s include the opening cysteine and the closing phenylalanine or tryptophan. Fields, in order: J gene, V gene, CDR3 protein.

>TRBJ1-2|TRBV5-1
CASSLYWRQTDYGYTF
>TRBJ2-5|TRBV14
CASSQDRSRETQYF
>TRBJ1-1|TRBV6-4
CASSLGPLSEAFF
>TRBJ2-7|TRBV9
CASSRRQTGVEQYF
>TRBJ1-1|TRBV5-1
CASNDRSGLVNTEAFF
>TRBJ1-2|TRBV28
CASSSATGEPNYGYTF
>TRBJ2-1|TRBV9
CASSIGSGGANEQFF
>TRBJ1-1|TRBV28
CASRGRGAGDTEAFF
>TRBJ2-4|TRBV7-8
CASSPSSGGIQYF
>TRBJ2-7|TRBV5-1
CASSTQTSGSYEQYF
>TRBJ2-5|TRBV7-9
CASSFRTAPGETQYF
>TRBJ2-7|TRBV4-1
CASSPDLYPTGLPYEQYF
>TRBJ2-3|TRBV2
CASRLTSGGTDTQYF
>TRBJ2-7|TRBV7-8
CASSLGENEQYF
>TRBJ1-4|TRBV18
CASSPNYGGKINEKLFF
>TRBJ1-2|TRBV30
CAWSQDRVGYGYTF
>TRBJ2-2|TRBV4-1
CASSRADRATGELFF
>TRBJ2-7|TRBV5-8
CASRAQGLTYEQYF
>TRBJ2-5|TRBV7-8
CASSSASGRAGKTQYF
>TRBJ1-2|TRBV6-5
CASSSRGLHGYTF
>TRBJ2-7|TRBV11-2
CASSFGGSYEQYF
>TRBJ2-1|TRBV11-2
CASSSLSGRANEQFF
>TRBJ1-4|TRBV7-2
CASSPGTGGEKLFF
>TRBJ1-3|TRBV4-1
CASSQGGVGNTIYF
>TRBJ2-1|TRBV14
CASSPRTSGYNEQFF
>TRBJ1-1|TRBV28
CASSLPGQTGAFF
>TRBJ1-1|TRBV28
CASSRTLGQGDTEAFF
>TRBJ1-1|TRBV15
CATSGDYVSRGHNTEAFF
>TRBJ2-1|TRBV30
CAWSVSPASSYDEQFF
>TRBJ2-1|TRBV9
CASSPTTSGNEQFF
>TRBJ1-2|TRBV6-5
CASSSKTQGVGYGYTF
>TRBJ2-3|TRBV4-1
CASSPASVGTMTDTQYF
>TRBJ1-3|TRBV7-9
CASTGAGNTIYF
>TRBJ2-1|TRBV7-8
CASSLALAGASREQFF
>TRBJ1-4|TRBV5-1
CASSLRTGEEKLFF
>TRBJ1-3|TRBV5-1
CASSLEGTASGNTIYF
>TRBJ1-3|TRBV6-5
CASSYSPSSPGNTIYF
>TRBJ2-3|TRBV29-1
CSVEQGPTDTQYF
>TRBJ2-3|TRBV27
CASSFEGAETDTQYF
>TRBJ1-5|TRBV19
CASSIELAAGAIPQHF
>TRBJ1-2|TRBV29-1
CSVGGLREGGYTF
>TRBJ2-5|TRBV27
CASSRPGREETQYF
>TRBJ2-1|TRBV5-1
CASSRGLAGGRGYNEQFF
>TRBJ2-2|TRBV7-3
CASSAGQGAITGELFF
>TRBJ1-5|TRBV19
CAGSIDQGTGQPQHF
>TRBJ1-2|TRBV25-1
CASSDPRQGLGGYTF
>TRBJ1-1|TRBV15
CATSGQLNTEAFF
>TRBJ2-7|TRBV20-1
CSAPAGSEQYF
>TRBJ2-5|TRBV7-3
CASSLLGQGGETQYF
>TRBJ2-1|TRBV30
CAWSNPTRLAGGRNEQFF
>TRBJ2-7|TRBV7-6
CASSLVQGSSEQYF
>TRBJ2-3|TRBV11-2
CASSFHRGRKDTQYF
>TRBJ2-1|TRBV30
CAWSVSVTNEQFF
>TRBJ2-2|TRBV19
CASNSGPTGELFF
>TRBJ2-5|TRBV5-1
CASSWGDREETQYF
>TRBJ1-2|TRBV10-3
CAVSRGREGYTF
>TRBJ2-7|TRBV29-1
CSVGASGTVSYEQYF
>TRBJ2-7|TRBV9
CASSVEGAYEQYF
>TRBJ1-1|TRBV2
CASTGRQNTEAFF
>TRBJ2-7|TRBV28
CASKGTDSYEQYF